Below, 16 T cell receptor beta chains from the same sample are listed, as sequenced in a study of response to subunit inactivated influenza vaccine. TCRdb processed the RT-PCR reads anew with MiXCR; each CDR3 protein has one entry. The sample includes hundreds of thousands of distinct CDR3 sequences, about 11% seen only once; the top ten take approximately 11%. These data were likewise used in another study, on T cells expressing NK-cell markers. From that study: Researchers built TCR beta cDNA using 5'RACE template switching with UMIs.

The material was PBMCs from blood, obtained on the day of vaccination. These receptors were collected from a man aged 45-60 years who received an inactivated influenza vaccine.

This clonotype came up a few times. The CDR3 DNA reads as TGTGCCAGCAGAAAGGGACAGGGGAATCAGCCCCAGCATTTT. Its protein product is CASRKGQGNQPQHF. The chain joins TRBV12-3 or TRBV12-4 to TRBJ1-5, with 10 positions matching TRBD1. J gave up 4 bases and V 6 bases, and 3 bases lay outside the gene matches. CDR3 length equals 14 residues.

This clonotype has a handful of counts. The chain combines TRBV10-3 with TRBJ2-1; 10 nucleotides agree with TRBD1. V lost 4 bases and J lost 7; bases outside the gene matches: 10. The germline V gene encodes CDR1 ENHRY and CDR2 SYGVKD. The CDR3 contains 16 residues. The CDR3 DNA sequence: TGTGCCATCAGTGGCATGACAGGGGGCCCCTTGAATGAGCAGTTCTTC. Translated, it gives CAISGMTGGPLNEQFF.

In this sample, this clonotype turned up a few times. The chain links TRBV5-1 to TRBJ2-3; 11 bases fit TRBD2. Germline trimming cut 4 bases from V and 1 base from J; bases unmatched to any gene: 8. Looked up from germline, CDR1 is SGHRS and CDR2 is YFSETQ. CDR3 length: 17 amino acids. The CDR3 sequence is CASSRYGTSGGTDTQYF. CDR3 DNA sequence: TGCGCCAGCAGCCGCTACGGGACTAGCGGAGGCACAGATACGCAGTATTTT.

This chain joins TRBV24-1 and TRBJ2-2; 9 bases agree with TRBD1. The ends lost 4 bases at V and 2 bases at J; junction bases unmatched: 4. The V gene's germline CDR1 is KGHDR and CDR2 SFDVKD. The CDR3 loop spans 16 amino acids. The CDR3 DNA reads TGTGCCACCAGTGACTCGGGACAGGGAAACACCGGGGAGCTGTTTTTT. This encodes CATSDSGQGNTGELFF.

This chain links TRBV5-1 with TRBJ1-4, with 11 bases fitting TRBD1. The V gene's germline CDR1 is SGHRS and CDR2 YFSETQ. The CDR3 spans 16 residues. V lost 4 bases to trimming and J lost 5 bases; unmatched junction nucleotides: 7. CDR3 in DNA: TGCGCCAGCAGCCCGGGACAGGGGGGTTTAAATGAAAAACTGTTTTTT. Its protein is CASSPGQGGLNEKLFF. Drawing the rest from reference TRBV5-1 and TRBJ1-4, the complete variable domain is KAGVTQTPRYLIKTRGQQVTLSCSPISGHRSVSWYQQTPGQGLQFLFEYFSETQRNKGNFPGRFSGRQFSNSRSEMNVSTLELGDSALYLCASSPGQGGLNEKLFFGSGTQLSVL.

This chain connects TRBV5-1 to TRBJ2-7, with a tentative D call TRBD2 (5 bases). The CDR3 sequence is 13 residues long. Germline assignment: CDR1 SGHRS and CDR2 YFSETQ. Trimming took 2 bases from V and 6 from J, leaving 12 bases between them. CDR3 amino acids: CASSFGGDGEQYF. CDR3 coding DNA: TGCGCCAGCAGCTTCGGAGGAGATGGCGAGCAGTACTTC.

Only a few counts were recorded for this clonotype. V gene TRBV27 combines with J gene TRBJ1-4, with 7 bases aligning to TRBD1. The CDR3 is 12 amino acids. From germline, CDR1 is MNHEY and CDR2 SMNVEV (reference sequence). The V gene end was trimmed by 8 bases and the J gene end by 7 bases; junction bases not matched to a gene: 4. Written as DNA, the CDR3 is TGTGCCAGCCGACAGGGCCTTGAAAAACTGTTTTTT. This codes for CASRQGLEKLFF.

On this clonotype: The junction departs from germline at one end; a sequencing error may be responsible. The genes are TRBV5-6 and TRBJ2-7, with D possibly matching TRBD2 (6 bases). Per the germline V gene, CDR1 is SGHDT and CDR2 is YYEEEE. The CDR3 is made up of 12 amino acids. The CDR3 protein is CVSSGGVNEQYF. CDR3 nucleotides: TGTGTCAGCAGCGGAGGGGTAAACGAGCAGTACTTC. Full variable domain (outside the CDR3, taken from reference TRBV5-6 and TRBJ2-7): DAGVTQSPTHLIKTRGQQVTLRCSPKSGHDTVSWYQQALGQGPQFIFQYYEEEERQRGNFPDRFSGHQFPNYSSELNVNALLLGDSALYLCVSSGGVNEQYFGPGTRLTVT.

Comment on this clonotype: Germline is not matched at one junction end, which may reflect a read error. V gene TRBV28 combines with J gene TRBJ1-2; D unclear. CDR3 length equals 12 residues. From germline, CDR1 is MDHEN and CDR2 SYDVKM. The CDR3 loop reads CDSSPPGYGYTF. CDR3 DNA: TGTGACAGCAGTCCCCCGGGCTATGGCTACACCTTC.

This clonotype occurred many times. The V gene is TRBV6-5, the J gene TRBJ2-5; D is possibly TRBD1 (6 bases). The V gene's germline CDR1 is MNHEY and CDR2 SVGAGI. This CDR3 contains 13 residues. V was pared by 4 bases and J by 6 bases, with 12 bases between. The CDR3 spells CASSSPGAQTQYF. The CDR3 coding sequence is TGTGCCAGCAGTTCCCCAGGGGCTCAGACCCAGTACTTC.

This clonotype was seen a handful of times. The V gene is TRBV4-2, the J gene TRBJ1-6; 7 bases line up with TRBD1. The V and J ends lost 1 base and 10 bases, in that order; junction bases with no gene match: 10. Germline CDR1 LGHNA, CDR2 YNFKEQ. The CDR3 length is 16 residues. CDR3 DNA: TGTGCCAGCAGCCAAGGAACGGGGACAGCCGAATCACCCCTCCACTTT. Translated: CASSQGTGTAESPLHF.

V and J are TRBV10-3 and TRBJ1-2; no clear D gene. Germline V gene data show CDR1 as ENHRY and CDR2 as SYGVKD. The CDR3 is made up of 12 amino acids. V dropped 0 bases and J dropped 6 bases, with 5 bases sitting between them. This CDR3 is CAISESGNGYTF. In nucleotides, the CDR3 is TGTGCCATCAGTGAGTCGGGGAATGGCTACACCTTC.

V is TRBV7-9 and J is TRBJ2-1; 12 nucleotides align to TRBD2. The germline gives CDR1 SEHNR, CDR2 FQNEAQ (reference sequence). The length of the CDR3 is 16 residues. Unmatched junction bases numbered 8, after V lost 2 bases and J lost 9 bases. This chain's CDR3 is CASSLLAGGPYSEQFF. As DNA, the CDR3 is TGTGCCAGCAGCTTACTAGCGGGAGGGCCGTACTCTGAGCAGTTCTTC.

The gene calls are TRBV9 and TRBJ2-3; D is possibly TRBD2 (5 bases). The CDR3 is 15 residues long. V was pared by 4 bases and J by 2 bases, with 14 bases between. Looked up from germline, CDR1 is SGDLS and CDR2 is YYNGEE. CDR3 residues: CASSPPPLATDTQYF. For the CDR3, the DNA is TGTGCCAGCAGCCCTCCCCCCCTAGCCACAGATACGCAGTATTTT.

This clonotype occurred a few times. The chain combines TRBV20-1 with TRBJ1-2; the D gene is possibly TRBD1 (6 bases). From germline, CDR1 is DFQATT and CDR2 SNEGSKA (reference sequence). V lost 7 bases to trimming and J lost 1 base, with 13 bases between them. This CDR3 has 13 residues. In DNA form, the CDR3 reads TGCAGTGTCAGCGGACAGATTAACTATGGCTACACCTTC. Translated: CSVSGQINYGYTF.

This clonotype was seen a handful of times. CDR3 nucleotides: TGCGCCAGCAGCTTGGCACAGTTCAACACTGAAGCTTTCTTT. It codes for CASSLAQFNTEAFF. The gene calls are TRBV5-1 and TRBJ1-1; D call uncertain. CDR1 SGHRS and CDR2 YFSETQ come from the germline V gene. This CDR3 contains 14 residues. V dropped 0 bases and J dropped 2 bases, with 8 bases sitting between them.